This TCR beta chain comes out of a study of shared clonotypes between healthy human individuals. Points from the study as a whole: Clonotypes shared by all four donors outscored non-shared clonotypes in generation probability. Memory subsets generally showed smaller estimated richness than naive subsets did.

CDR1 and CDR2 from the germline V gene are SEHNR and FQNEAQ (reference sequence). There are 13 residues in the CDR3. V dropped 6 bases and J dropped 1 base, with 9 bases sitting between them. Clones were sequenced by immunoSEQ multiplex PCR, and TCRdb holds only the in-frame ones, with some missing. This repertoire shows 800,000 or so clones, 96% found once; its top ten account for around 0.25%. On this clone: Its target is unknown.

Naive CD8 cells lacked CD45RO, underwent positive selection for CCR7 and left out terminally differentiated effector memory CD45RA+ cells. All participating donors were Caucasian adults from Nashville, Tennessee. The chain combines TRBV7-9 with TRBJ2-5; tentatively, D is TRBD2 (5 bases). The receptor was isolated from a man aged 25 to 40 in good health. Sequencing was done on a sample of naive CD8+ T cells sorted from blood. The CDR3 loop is CASRNRGQETQYF. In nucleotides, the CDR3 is TGTGCCAGCAGAAACCGGGGCCAAGAGACCCAGTACTTC.